This T cell receptor (beta chain) was identified in a study of blood T cell repertoires in COVID-19. About the research overall: Acute and convalescent COVID-19 specimens originated in the United States, Italy and Spain.

In the source study's methods: Estimation of nucleated cell counts was performed using reference gene primer amplification. The method was immunoSEQ multiplex PCR; TCRdb's version includes in-frame clones alone and lacks a portion of them. That table is the source of V, J and clone size, and D and trimming were worked out from the DNA. The sample holds 43,000 or so clones, roughly 87% seen once. This clone was found once. The CDR3 covers 15 residues. J gave up 6 bases and V 1 base, and 5 bases lay outside the gene matches. The germline V gene has CDR1 LGHDT and CDR2 YNNKEL (reference sequence). The sequenced sample was peripheral blood. The TCR comes from a man between 60 and 70 years old with active COVID-19. The gene calls are TRBV3-1 (or the pseudogene TRBV3-2) and TRBJ2-3; 9 bases agree with TRBD2. CDR3 sequence (DNA): TGTGCCAGCAGCCAAGGGCGGGGGGGCTCGGATACGCAGTATTTT. Translation gives CASSQGRGGSDTQYF.